Presented here are 30 T cell receptor beta chains from one specimen sequenced in a study of T cell responses to AZD1222 COVID-19 vaccine (dated by TCRdb to the early 2020s). Library generation was performed with the immunoSEQ multiplex PCR assay. TCRdb holds this immuneACCESS table with in-frame rearrangements only. Some clones are missing; in checked studies, unresolved V genes explain under half, and the rest has no known cause. The sample table records some 110,000 clones; 80% to 90% of these occur just once. Of the sample, around 3.3% falls within the top ten clones. The sample's time point, from its label and the paper: baseline before first vaccination. Sequencing used peripheral blood, obtained on day 0 of AZD1222 vaccination. Every receptor here comes from an adult in good health.

The chain uses TRBV7-2 and TRBJ1-1, with D possibly being TRBD1 (5 bases). The V end was cut by 7 bases, the J end by 1 base, with 13 bases between. There are 14 residues in the CDR3. The germline CDR1 and CDR2 sequences are SGHTA and FQGNSA. In DNA form, the CDR3 reads TGTGCCAGCACGGGGGGGACGGGGAACACTGAAGCTTTCTTT. Its translation: CASTGGTGNTEAFF.

CDR3 protein: CASHRGDTEAFF. The CDR3 coding sequence is TGTGCCAGCCACAGGGGGGACACTGAAGCTTTCTTT. This chain uses TRBV10-3 with TRBJ1-1, with TRBD1 identical over 8 bases. This CDR3 comprises 12 residues. The germline V gene encodes CDR1 ENHRY and CDR2 SYGVKD. The V gene end was trimmed by 10 bases and the J gene end by 3 bases; junction bases not matched to a gene: 4.

The gene calls are TRBV28 and TRBJ1-4; 10 bases align to TRBD1. The CDR3 contains 15 residues. Germline CDR1 MDHEN, CDR2 SYDVKM. Losses at the gene ends were 4 bases for V and 7 bases for J; bases not matched to a gene: 6. Written as DNA, the CDR3 is TGTGCCAGCAGTTCACCGGGACAGGGGTCTGAAAAACTGTTTTTT. This gives the protein CASSSPGQGSEKLFF.

V usage is TRBV30 and J usage is TRBJ2-5, with TRBD1 matching over 10 bases. J gave up 3 bases and V 2 bases, and 6 bases lay outside the gene matches. CDR3 length: 15 residues. Germline V gene sequence: CDR1 GTSNPN, CDR2 SVGIG (reference sequence). Here the CDR3 reads CAWSRQGAGEETQYF. The CDR3 DNA is TGTGCCTGGAGTCGACAGGGGGCGGGGGAAGAGACCCAGTACTTC.

The chain is built from TRBV7-3 and TRBJ2-3; 7 nucleotides agree with TRBD2. This CDR3 spans 15 amino acids. The germline V gene encodes CDR1 SGHTA and CDR2 FQGTGA. V lost 5 bases to trimming and J lost 2 bases; unmatched junction nucleotides: 7. CDR3 DNA sequence: TGTGCCAGCAGCCACATAGCGGGCCCCACAGATACGCAGTATTTT. It is translated as CASSHIAGPTDTQYF.

In DNA, the CDR3 is TGTGCCATCAGTGAAGTCCTATACGGGAAATCCTACAATGAGCAGTTCTTC. Its translation: CAISEVLYGKSYNEQFF. The V and J genes are TRBV10-3 and TRBJ2-1; the D gene is possibly TRBD2 (5 bases). Germline values: CDR1 ENHRY, CDR2 SYGVKD. The ends were cut back, 3 bases at V and 1 base at J, with 16 bases in the middle. This CDR3 has 17 amino acids.

The rearrangement joins TRBV5-6 to TRBJ2-5; D is unclear. The CDR3 extends over 13 amino acids. V lost 0 bases, J lost 2 bases, and 5 bases lay in between. Germline V lookup: CDR1 SGHDT, CDR2 YYEEEE. The chain's CDR3 is CASSLVRQETQYF. CDR3 coding DNA: TGTGCCAGCAGCTTGGTAAGGCAAGAGACCCAGTACTTC.

The rearrangement joins TRBV4-1 to TRBJ2-1; TRBD2 matches at 12 bases. Per the germline V gene, CDR1 is MGHRA and CDR2 is YSYEKL. The CDR3 has 17 amino acids. With V trimmed by 4 bases and J by 4 bases, 8 bases remained unmatched. In DNA form, the CDR3 reads TGCGCCAGCAGCCCTGCTAGCGGGGGGGTAACTTACAATGAGCAGTTCTTC. Amino acid sequence: CASSPASGGVTYNEQFF.

The rearrangement joins TRBV7-9 to TRBJ1-2, with D possibly matching TRBD1 (5 bases). Trimming cost V 2 bases and J 2 bases, with 9 bases left between them. The CDR3 extends over 14 amino acids. Germline V gene sequence: CDR1 SEHNR, CDR2 FQNEAQ (reference sequence). CDR3 DNA: TGTGCCAGCAGCTTAATCAGGGCGAACTATGGCTACACCTTC. Amino acids: CASSLIRANYGYTF.

The chain recombines TRBV9 with TRBJ1-1, with a tentative D call TRBD1 (5 bases). Trimming cost V 7 bases and J 3 bases, with 16 bases left between them. The CDR3 extends over 14 amino acids. Germline V gene lookup returns CDR1 SGDLS and CDR2 YYNGEE. CDR3: CASAPWGGDTEAFF. CDR3 DNA: TGTGCCAGCGCCCCCTGGGGGGGAGACACTGAAGCTTTCTTT.

The chain combines TRBV28 with TRBJ1-2; 10 bases fit TRBD1. Germline assignment: CDR1 MDHEN and CDR2 SYDVKM. V dropped 6 bases and J dropped 7; count of bases not matched to a gene: 8. The CDR3 covers 14 residues. This CDR3 reads CASSSTGGASGYTF. The CDR3 DNA sequence: TGTGCCAGCAGCTCGACAGGGGGCGCCTCTGGCTACACCTTC.

The chain uses TRBV27 and TRBJ2-4; the match to TRBD1 covers 8 bases. CDR1 and CDR2 (germline): MNHEY, SMNVEV (reference sequence). The V and J ends lost 4 bases and 4 bases, in that order; junction bases with no gene match: 0. CDR3 size: 13 residues. CDR3 in amino acids: CASSWTGKNIQYF. CDR3 sequence (DNA): TGTGCCAGCAGTTGGACAGGGAAAAACATTCAGTACTTC.

This sequence joins TRBV2 and TRBJ2-2, with unresolved D. Germline CDR1 SNHLY, CDR2 FYNNEI. Trimming pared 2 bases from V and 4 bases from J, leaving 8 bases between. The CDR3 runs 14 residues. CDR3 nucleotides: TGTGCCAGCAGTGAAACACCTATCACCGGGGAGCTGTTTTTT. Its translation: CASSETPITGELFF.

This chain links TRBV7-3 with TRBJ2-5; 11 nucleotides line up with TRBD2. Germline lookup yields CDR1 SGHTA and CDR2 FQGTGA. Trimming at V came to 2 bases and at J to 4 bases, leaving 6 bases not matched to a gene. CDR3 length equals 16 residues. The CDR3 sequence: CASSLLSSGRTETQYF. The DNA for the CDR3 is TGTGCCAGCAGCTTATTATCTAGCGGGAGGACAGAGACCCAGTACTTC.

The chain couples TRBV10-3 to TRBJ2-7; D may correspond to TRBD1 or TRBD2 (6 bases each). V gave up 2 bases and J gave up 4 bases, with 18 bases separating them. The CDR3 sequence is 16 residues long. Germline V gene data show CDR1 as ENHRY and CDR2 as SYGVKD. The CDR3 coding sequence is TGTGCCATCAGTGAGCTGGGGGGCACCCGCCGTTACGAGCAGTACTTC. It specifies CAISELGGTRRYEQYF.

The CDR3 DNA follows: TGTGCCTGGAGGGGCGGGGGGGCGGGGGAGACCCAGTACTTC. Protein: CAWRGGGAGETQYF. This chain joins TRBV30 and TRBJ2-5; TRBD2 aligns across 9 bases. Trimming at V came to 3 bases and at J to 5 bases, leaving 7 bases not matched to a gene. The germline CDR1 and CDR2 sequences are GTSNPN and SVGIG (reference sequence). The CDR3 has 14 amino acids.

The chain is built from TRBV28 and TRBJ1-4; 12 bases are a match to TRBD1. The V gene end was trimmed by 8 bases and the J gene end by 7 bases; junction bases not matched to a gene: 5. Germline assignment: CDR1 MDHEN and CDR2 SYDVKM. The CDR3 totals 14 residues. The CDR3, as DNA: TGTGCCAGCCTAGGGACAGGGGGCTTTGAAAAACTGTTTTTT. It codes for CASLGTGGFEKLFF.

V is TRBV4-3 and J is TRBJ2-3; tentatively, D is TRBD2 (6 bases). The CDR3 has 18 residues. The V end was cut by 4 bases, the J end by 0 bases, with 20 bases between. Looked up from germline, CDR1 is LGHNA and CDR2 is YSLEER. Written as DNA, the CDR3 is TGCGCCAGCAGCCCCGGGTATAGCACGGGGACTAGCACAGATACGCAGTATTTT. Its translation: CASSPGYSTGTSTDTQYF.

This clone has a single count. This chain joins TRBV19 and TRBJ2-7; TRBD1 matches at 11 bases. The CDR3 is made up of 15 amino acids. J gave up 2 bases and V 3 bases, and 3 bases lay outside the gene matches. Germline V gene sequence: CDR1 LNHDA, CDR2 SQIVND (reference sequence). The DNA for the CDR3 is TGTGCCAGTAGTATTGGGACAGGGGGGCCCTACGAGCAGTACTTC. It codes for CASSIGTGGPYEQYF.

The rearrangement uses TRBV21-1 and TRBJ1-2. TRBV21-1 corresponds to a pseudogene. There are 17 residues in the CDR3. The CDR3 region is CASSNTVGPARTYGYTF. CDR3 DNA: TGTGCCAGCAGCAATACAGTCGGGCCAGCCCGTACCTATGGCTACACCTTC.

The V call is TRBV6-6, the J call TRBJ1-6; weak D call: TRBD1 (6 bases). CDR1 is MNHNY, CDR2 SVGAGI, per germline (reference sequence). V lost 5 bases, J lost 13 bases, and 24 bases lay in between. The CDR3 sequence is 16 residues long. CDR3 DNA sequence: TGTGCCAGCAGTCGAACCCGGGGGGCAGACAGGTCCCCCCTCCACTTT. It encodes CASSRTRGADRSPLHF.

The chain is built from TRBV6-5 and TRBJ2-1; D possibly corresponds to TRBD2 (5 bases). This CDR3 comprises 13 residues. Trimming left V 9 bases short and J 0 bases short, with 9 bases between. Germline lookup yields CDR1 MNHEY and CDR2 SVGAGI. CDR3 protein: CASSAASYNEQFF. The CDR3 bases are TGTGCCAGTAGCGCTGCCTCCTACAATGAGCAGTTCTTC.

The rearrangement uses TRBV27 and TRBJ1-5, with 7 bases that match TRBD1. The V gene end was trimmed by 6 bases and the J gene end by 5 bases; junction bases not matched to a gene: 7. From germline, CDR1 is MNHEY and CDR2 SMNVEV (reference sequence). This CDR3 comprises 14 residues. Written as DNA, the CDR3 is TGTGCCAGCAGACCACAGGGGACCTATCAGCCCCAGCATTTT. Protein sequence: CASRPQGTYQPQHF.

The rearrangement links TRBV27 to TRBJ1-1; D is undetermined. The CDR3 spans 14 residues. Germline V gene lookup returns CDR1 MNHEY and CDR2 SMNVEV (reference sequence). Between the trimmed V and J ends, which lost 1 base and 4 bases, there was a span of 10 bases. The CDR3 region is CASSLWGFGTEAFF. CDR3 sequence (DNA): TGTGCCAGCAGTTTATGGGGATTTGGCACTGAAGCTTTCTTT.

The chain uses TRBV7-9 and TRBJ2-7; no definite D call. V shed 7 bases and J shed 4 bases, with 8 bases lying between them. Germline CDR1 reads SEHNR; CDR2 reads FQNEAQ (reference sequence). The CDR3 is made up of 11 amino acids. DNA of the CDR3: TGTGCCAGCACCGGAGAGTACGAGCAGTACTTC. Its protein product is CASTGEYEQYF.

The count of this clone is one. V usage is TRBV27 and J usage is TRBJ2-7, with TRBD1 identical over 8 bases. V shed 7 bases, J shed 3 bases, and the junction held 8 bases outside the gene matches. The CDR3 is 14 amino acids. Germline CDR1 reads MNHEY; CDR2 reads SMNVEV (reference sequence). The CDR3 nucleotides are TGTGCCAGCAAGGGGGCAGGGGGCTTCTACGAGCAGTACTTC. It codes for CASKGAGGFYEQYF.

Turning to this clone: The junction differs from germline at one of its ends, possibly a read error. The gene calls are TRBV29-1 and TRBJ2-7; tentative D call: TRBD1 (7 bases). CDR1 and CDR2 (germline): SQVTM, ANQGSEA. This CDR3 spans 16 amino acids. In DNA, the CDR3 is TGCCGCGTTGAAGCGGCGGAGGGGGCCCCCTCCTACGAGCAGTACTTC. This gives the protein CRVEAAEGAPSYEQYF.

The chain employs TRBV5-1 and TRBJ1-3, with D maybe TRBD1 (5 bases). This CDR3 contains 13 residues. The V end was cut by 3 bases, the J end by 3 bases, with 7 bases between. From germline, CDR1 is SGHRS and CDR2 YFSETQ. CDR3 amino acids: CASSSGFGNTIYF. The CDR3 nucleotides are TGCGCCAGCAGCTCAGGGTTTGGAAACACCATATATTTT. Variable domain in full (rest from reference TRBV5-1 and TRBJ1-3): KAGVTQTPRYLIKTRGQQVTLSCSPISGHRSVSWYQQTPGQGLQFLFEYFSETQRNKGNFPGRFSGRQFSNSRSEMNVSTLELGDSALYLCASSSGFGNTIYFGEGSWLTVV.

This clone was observed a few times. The rearrangement joins TRBV5-4 to TRBJ1-2; no firm D call. Trimming took 4 bases from V and 8 from J, leaving 15 bases between them. CDR3 size: 13 residues. CDR1 SGHNT and CDR2 YYREEE come from the germline V gene (reference sequence). The CDR3 DNA reads as TGTGCCAGCAGCAAAGGGTTATCATACGGCTACACCTTC. The encoded protein is CASSKGLSYGYTF. Drawing the rest from reference TRBV5-4 and TRBJ1-2, the complete variable domain is ETGVTQSPTHLIKTRGQQVTLRCSSQSGHNTVSWYQQALGQGPQFIFQYYREEENGRGNFPPRFSGLQFPNYSSELNVNALELDDSALYLCASSKGLSYGYTFGSGTRLTVV.

The V gene is TRBV6-5, the J gene TRBJ1-5; 10 nucleotides line up with TRBD1. This CDR3 region has 14 residues. CDR1 and CDR2 (germline): MNHEY, SVGAGI. V was pared by 6 bases and J by 6 bases, with 5 bases of the junction left unmatched. The CDR3 reads CASRTGGFGQPQHF. The DNA of the CDR3 is TGTGCCAGCAGGACAGGGGGCTTTGGTCAGCCCCAGCATTTT.